The next 18 T cell receptor beta chains were all read from a single sample in a study of blood T cell repertoires in COVID-19. Libraries were prepared by immunoSEQ multiplex PCR; TCRdb keeps only in-frame clonotypes and omits some of them. The repertoire holds 130,000 to 150,000 clones, with 85% to 90% as singletons. Sequencing used peripheral blood. The receptor set was obtained from a woman between 55 and 75 years old with active COVID-19.

The chain uses TRBV4-2 and TRBJ2-7, with TRBD2 identical over 8 bases. V was pared by 3 bases and J by 0 bases, with 4 bases of the junction left unmatched. Looked up from germline, CDR1 is LGHNA and CDR2 is YNFKEQ. This CDR3 spans 15 amino acids. The DNA of the CDR3 is TGTGCCAGCAGCCAGCCCGGGACTAGCTCCTACGAGCAGTACTTC. Amino acids: CASSQPGTSSYEQYF.

This clone appeared once. V usage is TRBV6-5 and J usage is TRBJ1-1; the match to TRBD1 covers 9 bases. The length of the CDR3 is 13 residues. The V segment lost 6 bases and the J segment 4 bases; nucleotides outside the gene matches: 3. Germline V gene data show CDR1 as MNHEY and CDR2 as SVGAGI. In nucleotides, the CDR3 is TGTGCCAGCAGACAGGGGGCGCGCACTGAAGCTTTCTTT. Translation: CASRQGARTEAFF.

The chain employs TRBV2 and TRBJ1-2, with a tentative D call TRBD1 (6 bases). Germline loops: CDR1 SNHLY, CDR2 FYNNEI. CDR3 length: 15 residues. V was pared by 5 bases and J by 3 bases, with 16 bases between. The CDR3: CASSQKQGGDYGYTF. The CDR3 bases are TGTGCCAGCAGTCAAAAACAGGGCGGTGACTATGGCTACACCTTC. Full variable domain (outside the CDR3, taken from reference TRBV2 and TRBJ1-2): EPEVTQTPSHQVTQMGQEVILRCVPISNHLYFYWYRQILGQKVEFLVSFYNNEISEKSEIFDDQFSVERPDGSNFTLKIRSTKLEDSAMYFCASSQKQGGDYGYTFGSGTRLTVV.

This sequence joins TRBV4-1 and TRBJ2-3; D perhaps matches TRBD1 (6 bases). V shed 1 base and J shed 1 base, with 15 bases lying between them. CDR1 is MGHRA and CDR2 is YSYEKL in the germline V gene. CDR3 length: 17 residues. CDR3 sequence: CASSQVGGRRGTDTQYF. The CDR3 nucleotides read TGCGCCAGCAGCCAAGTAGGGGGAAGGCGCGGCACAGATACGCAGTATTTT.

V usage is TRBV3-1 (or the pseudogene TRBV3-2) and J usage is TRBJ2-7; TRBD1 matches 7 bases. The junction had 6 bases not matched to a gene; V was cut back by 2 bases and J by 2 bases. Germline CDR1 LGHDT, CDR2 YNNKEL (reference sequence). The CDR3 is made up of 15 amino acids. The CDR3 DNA sequence: TGTGCCAGCAGCCAAACAGCCGGGACAGCCTACGAGCAGTACTTC. Amino acids: CASSQTAGTAYEQYF.

The rearrangement uses TRBV28 and TRBJ1-5; D perhaps matches TRBD1 (6 bases). The V gene's germline CDR1 is MDHEN and CDR2 SYDVKM. The CDR3 extends over 15 amino acids. Between the trimmed V and J ends, which lost 7 bases and 5 bases, there was a span of 18 bases. CDR3 coding DNA: TGTGCCAGCAATCCTGCTGGGGGCGCGTATCAGCCCCAGCATTTT. This translates into CASNPAGGAYQPQHF.

Only one count was recorded for this clone. The chain combines TRBV7-9 with TRBJ2-5; D is ambiguous. V was pared by 2 bases and J by 2 bases, with 12 bases between. The germline V gene has CDR1 SEHNR and CDR2 FQNEAQ (reference sequence). This CDR3 has 15 amino acids. CDR3 sequence reads: CASSLFSISQETQYF. The DNA of the CDR3 is TGTGCCAGCAGCTTATTTAGTATATCACAAGAGACCCAGTACTTC.

V and J are TRBV11-3 and TRBJ2-3; maybe TRBD1 (5 bases). Germline loops: CDR1 SGHNT, CDR2 YENEEA. The CDR3 consists of 16 residues. V gave up 5 bases and J gave up 0 bases, with 15 bases separating them. The CDR3 DNA is TGTGCCAGCAGCCGCGACAGTGAATTTAGCACAGATACGCAGTATTTT. Amino acid sequence: CASSRDSEFSTDTQYF.

The chain has TRBV27 and TRBJ1-6; D ambiguous. The CDR3 is made up of 15 amino acids. Germline values: CDR1 MNHEY, CDR2 SMNVEV (reference sequence). Trimming stripped 6 bases from V and 7 bases from J, with 16 bases between. The CDR3: CASSRLMGENSPLHF. The CDR3 DNA reads as TGTGCCAGCAGCCGGTTGATGGGCGAAAATTCACCCCTCCACTTT.

This chain joins TRBV3-1 (or the pseudogene TRBV3-2) and TRBJ2-1, with 7 bases fitting TRBD2. This CDR3 comprises 15 residues. J was trimmed by 3 bases and V by 4 bases; bases with no gene match: 6. Per the germline V gene, CDR1 is LGHDT and CDR2 is YNNKEL (reference sequence). The CDR3 is CASSRSGMVYNEQFF. The CDR3 nucleotides read TGTGCCAGCAGCCGAAGCGGGATGGTCTACAATGAGCAGTTCTTC.

This chain joins TRBV18 and TRBJ2-7; the match to TRBD2 covers 9 bases. The junction had 8 bases not matched to a gene; V was cut back by 6 bases and J by 2 bases. The V gene's germline CDR1 is KGHSH and CDR2 LQKENI. This CDR3 has 15 amino acids. Here the CDR3 reads CASSLGTSRTYEQYF. CDR3 nucleotide sequence: TGTGCCAGCTCGCTGGGGACTAGCCGAACCTACGAGCAGTACTTC.

The chain is built from TRBV2 and TRBJ2-7; 10 bases are a match to TRBD2. Germline lookup yields CDR1 SNHLY and CDR2 FYNNEI. V was pared by 6 bases and J by 4 bases, with 12 bases of the junction left unmatched. The CDR3 has 16 residues. The CDR3 loop reads CASRRLAGVGIYEQYF. For the CDR3, the DNA is TGTGCCAGCAGGAGGCTAGCGGGGGTCGGAATATACGAGCAGTACTTC.

This chain connects TRBV9 to TRBJ2-1; 10 bases map to TRBD2. The CDR3 has 17 residues. Unmatched junction bases numbered 8, after V lost 0 bases and J lost 5 bases. Germline V gene sequence: CDR1 SGDLS, CDR2 YYNGEE. The CDR3 here is CASSVASRTSGNNEQFF. DNA of the CDR3: TGTGCCAGCAGCGTAGCGTCCAGGACTAGCGGTAACAATGAGCAGTTCTTC.

J is TRBJ1-6 and V is TRBV7-8; the D gene is possibly TRBD1 (6 bases). The V end lost 3 bases, the J end lost 6 bases, and 9 bases lay between the germline ends. The CDR3 length is 14 residues. From germline, CDR1 is SGHVS and CDR2 FQNEAQ. CDR3 sequence (DNA): TGTGCCAGCAGCTTCGGGACAAGTAATTCACCCCTCCACTTT. Protein sequence: CASSFGTSNSPLHF.

V gene TRBV5-8 combines with J gene TRBJ2-4, with a possible D match to TRBD2 (6 bases). The V and J ends lost 4 bases and 0 bases respectively, with 14 bases between them. The germline V gene encodes CDR1 SGHTS and CDR2 YDEGEE. The length of the CDR3 is 16 residues. CDR3 sequence (DNA): TGTGCCAGCAGCCAAAGGGCGGGACTAGCCAAAAACATTCAGTACTTC. This sequence encodes CASSQRAGLAKNIQYF.

V gene TRBV11-2 combines with J gene TRBJ2-1; 10 bases map to TRBD2. CDR1 is SGHAT and CDR2 is FQNNGV in the germline V gene. The CDR3 contains 15 residues. V shed 5 bases and J 9 bases; nucleotides not matched to a gene: 10. The CDR3 nucleotides are TGTGCCAGCAGCCCCCGTGGGACTAGCGATACTGAGCAGTTCTTC. Translating gives CASSPRGTSDTEQFF.

About this clone itself: Other DNA sequences in the same sample also yield this CDR3. The chain links TRBV24-1 to TRBJ1-5, with D possibly TRBD1 on 6 matching bases. The CDR3 length is 14 residues. V lost 4 bases, J lost 3 bases, and 9 bases lay in between. CDR1 and CDR2 (germline): KGHDR, SFDVKD. The CDR3 nucleotides read TGTGCCACCAGTGACCAGGGGTACAATCAGCCCCAGCATTTT. It yields the protein CATSDQGYNQPQHF.

This chain links TRBV29-1 with TRBJ2-3; 9 bases are a match to TRBD1. This CDR3 is built from 18 residues. The junction had 15 bases not matched to a gene; V was cut back by 3 bases and J by 2 bases. Germline CDR1 reads SQVTM; CDR2 reads ANQGSEA. CDR3 amino acids: CSVDKFGTGSPLTDTQYF. In nucleotides, the CDR3 is TGCAGCGTTGATAAGTTCGGGACAGGGTCACCTCTCACAGATACGCAGTATTTT.